These T cell receptor beta chains were read from a single sample in a study of blood T cells in healthy people across ages. TCRdb used MiXCR to reprocess the 5' RACE reads, holding one entry per CDR3 protein. The sample has 600,000 to 800,000 distinct CDR3 sequences, about 21% seen once. Material for sequencing was blood. The receptors shown here come from a man aged 65 to 79 in good health. Both conserved end residues are part of each CDR3.

J | V | CDR3
TRBJ2-7 | TRBV5-4 | CASSYGTGVGEQYF
TRBJ2-5 | TRBV10-3 | CAGATSQETQYF
TRBJ1-1 | TRBV28 | CASSLSFGGLNTEAFF
TRBJ2-2 | TRBV10-3 | CAIRKDRDGAGELFF
TRBJ2-5 | TRBV6-2/TRBV6-3 | CASNDRALETQYF
TRBJ1-4 | TRBV5-1 | CASSPGGQRNEKLFF
TRBJ2-7 | TRBV7-2 | CASSLGFQREQYF
TRBJ1-5 | TRBV9 | CASSVVPDGQPQHF
TRBJ2-2 | TRBV29-1 | CSGGLAGVPGELFF
TRBJ1-3 | TRBV6-6 | CASSYSGAGNTIYF
TRBJ2-7 | TRBV7-2 | CASSLAVQREGHERYF
TRBJ1-5 | TRBV27 | CASSLTGQGASNQPQHF
TRBJ2-2 | TRBV5-1 | CASSFDSGLAGPPVDTGELFF
TRBJ2-3 | TRBV2 | CASVPGLAGGMDTQYF
TRBJ2-4 | TRBV20-1 | CSARDRGKNIQYF
TRBJ1-1 | TRBV27 | CASSLNVGNTEAFF
TRBJ2-2 | TRBV7-6 | CASSLAGESNTGELFF
TRBJ2-1 | TRBV20-1 | CSAASGAHFF
TRBJ2-3 | TRBV20-1 | CSARDYRDHLDTQYF
TRBJ2-3 | TRBV7-2 | CASSVDRYTDTQYF
TRBJ1-4 | TRBV9 | CASSLRTGGDEKLFF
- | TRBV12-3/TRBV12-4 | CASRTGTAGNQPQYF